This T cell receptor beta chain was recovered during a study of blood T cell repertoires in COVID-19. Study-wide context: COVID-19 samples from acute and convalescent phases originated in the United States, Italy and Spain. Sources were T cells, B-cell-depleted T cells, or PBMCs; the material itself was cDNA or gDNA.

This clone was found a few times. Other DNA sequences of this sample code for an identical CDR3. Trimming pared 3 bases from V and 6 bases from J, leaving 15 bases between. Germline V gene sequence: CDR1 LGHDT, CDR2 YNNKEL (reference sequence). The CDR3 sequence is 15 residues long. Per the original methods: Estimated nucleated cell counts came from reference gene primer amplification. This table comes from immunoSEQ multiplex PCR, and its TCRdb copy is limited to in-frame clones, with some not included. That table supplies the V and J calls and clone size; D and trimming were determined from the DNA. The table shows about 230,000 clones, with around 83% occurring only once.

This TCR was recovered from an elderly man with acute or convalescent COVID-19. V is TRBV3-1 (or the pseudogene TRBV3-2) and J is TRBJ2-1; tentative D call: TRBD2 (6 bases). The source material was peripheral blood. The CDR3 DNA reads as TGTGCCAGCAGCCATCGGGGCGGGACTGGCAATGAGCAGTTCTTC. Protein product: CASSHRGGTGNEQFF.